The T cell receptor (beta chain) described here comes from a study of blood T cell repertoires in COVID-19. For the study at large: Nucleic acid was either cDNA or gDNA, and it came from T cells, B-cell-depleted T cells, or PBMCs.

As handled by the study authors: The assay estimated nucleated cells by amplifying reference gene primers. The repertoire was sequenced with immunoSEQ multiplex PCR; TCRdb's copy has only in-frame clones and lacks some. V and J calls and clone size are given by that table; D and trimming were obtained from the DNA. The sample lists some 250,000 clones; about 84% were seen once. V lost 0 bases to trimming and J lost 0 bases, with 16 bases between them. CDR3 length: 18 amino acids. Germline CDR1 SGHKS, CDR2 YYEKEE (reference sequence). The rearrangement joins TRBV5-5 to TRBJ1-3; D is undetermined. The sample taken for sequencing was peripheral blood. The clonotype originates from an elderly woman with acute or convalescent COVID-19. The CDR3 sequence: CASSLAGFVGNSGNTIYF. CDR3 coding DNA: TGTGCCAGCAGCTTGGCAGGTTTCGTGGGCAACTCTGGAAACACCATATATTTT.